The sample holds many counts of the clone carrying this T cell receptor (beta chain). V trimming: 3 bases; J trimming: 5 bases; junction bases outside the gene matches: 6. Germline CDR1 MNHEY, CDR2 SVGAGI. The CDR3 totals 15 residues. The data were taken from a study of Graves' ophthalmopathy and Graves' hyperthyroidism. RNA transcripts served as template for amplifying TCR beta CDR3 sequences. Second-round multiplex PCR came after a first-round RT-PCR that employed HTBI primers. TCRdb recomputed calls from the multiplex PCR reads with MiXCR, one row per CDR3 protein. The sample has around 40,000 distinct CDR3 sequences, more than 45% seen once.

Sequenced sample: peripheral blood. The rearrangement links TRBV6-5 to TRBJ2-5, with TRBD2 identical over 10 bases. The sequence came from an adult man with Graves' ophthalmopathy. The chain's CDR3 is CASSYQAGGPETQYF. The CDR3 DNA is TGTGCCAGCAGTTATCAAGCGGGGGGGCCCGAGACCCAGTACTTC.